The clone carrying this T cell receptor beta chain was seen ten or more times. The antigen remains undetermined. A NOSPECS grade of at least 4, a Clinical Activity Score of at least 3 and duration under 3 months were recorded in ophthalmopathy patients. Uncontrolled infection, other autoimmune disease, pregnancy or lactation excluded patients. The TCR beta CDR3 regions underwent amplification using RNA transcripts as the source. The primer set for the first-round RT-PCR of the TCR CDR3 was HTBI. In TCRdb, the multiplex PCR reads were re-called with MiXCR into one record per CDR3 protein. The sample shows fewer than 650,000 distinct CDR3 sequences, approximately 15% of them seen only once. The sample belongs to a study of T cells in Graves' hyperthyroidism and ophthalmopathy. Study conclusions and caveats: The model made its ophthalmopathy prediction, and onset followed a median around 6.9 months later.

The germline V gene encodes CDR1 KGHSH and CDR2 LQKENI. The CDR3 is made up of 14 amino acids. V gave up 8 bases and J gave up 6 bases; unmatched junction bases: 6. This sequence was found in a woman under 30 with Graves' ophthalmopathy. The chain combines TRBV18 with TRBJ2-1; TRBD2 matches at 11 bases. The specimen was blood. CDR3 sequence reads: CASLVTSGSNEQFF. The CDR3 bases are TGTGCCAGCCTGGTTACTAGCGGGAGCAATGAGCAGTTCTTC.